Listed below are T cell receptor beta chains from one sample, sequenced in a study of blood T cells in healthy people across ages. TCRdb re-called the 5' RACE reads with MiXCR, one entry per CDR3 protein. This sample has about 620,000 distinct CDR3 sequences, with roughly 20% found just once. The sequencing sample was made of blood. These receptors were collected from a man aged 70-80 years in good health. Each CDR3 is given with its conserved first and last residue. A D gene is named only where the DNA matches it firmly. The listing skips clone size in some rows; elsewhere it reads once, few, many or a size class.

abundance	v_gene	j_gene	d_gene	CDR3aa	CDR3nt
few	TRBV7-3	TRBJ2-1	TRBD1	CASSLTTGSNEQFF	TGTGCCAGCAGCTTAACGACAGGGAGCAATGAGCAGTTCTTC
-	TRBV4-1	TRBJ2-1	TRBD2	CASSQDQAGGRPGDEQFF	TGCGCCAGCAGCCAAGATCAAGCGGGAGGCCGGCCGGGGGATGAGCAGTTCTTC
many	TRBV28	TRBJ2-7	-	CASSPLSSYEQYF	TGTGCCAGCAGCCCACTAAGCTCCTACGAGCAGTACTTC
few	TRBV6-2/TRBV6-3	TRBJ2-7	-	CASSYSSGATYEQYF	TGTGCCAGCAGTTACTCGTCGGGGGCAACCTACGAGCAGTACTTC
-	TRBV7-2	TRBJ2-1	TRBD1	CASSTYRGVYYNEQFF	TGTGCCAGCAGCACTTACAGGGGCGTCTACTACAATGAGCAGTTCTTC
-	TRBV20-1	TRBJ2-1	-	CSARVRASARYNEQFF	TGCAGTGCTAGAGTGCGGGCTAGCGCCCGTTACAATGAGCAGTTCTTC
many	TRBV7-2	TRBJ2-5	-	CASSQDGGTVVETQYF	TGTGCCAGCAGCCAAGACGGCGGGACGGTTGTTGAGACCCAGTACTTC
many	TRBV18	TRBJ2-7	-	CASSGDTFYEQYF	TGTGCCAGCTCTGGCGACACGTTCTACGAGCAGTACTTC
-	TRBV6-4	TRBJ1-2	TRBD1	CASSPGQGPNYGYTF	TGTGCCAGCAGTCCAGGACAGGGGCCAAACTATGGCTACACCTTC
-	TRBV21-1	TRBJ2-7	-	CASTDSWDRCPYEQYF	TGTGCCAGCACTGACAGCTGGGACAGGTGTCCCTACGAGCAGTACTTC
-	TRBV6-6	TRBJ2-7	TRBD1	CASLMGQGPYEQYF	TGTGCCAGCTTAATGGGACAGGGACCCTACGAGCAGTACTTC